Here is one T cell receptor (beta chain) with its context. Its antigen is undetermined. The sample originates from a study of T cells in Graves' hyperthyroidism and ophthalmopathy. Study-wide results and caveats: Blood also held most thyroid clonotypes expanded beyond 0.001.

Diagnostic decisions used clinical symptoms, serum thyroxine and TRAb, thyroid ultrasound and orbital computed tomography. PBMCs were collected from an approximately 10 ml volume of fresh peripheral blood. Template material for amplifying TCR beta CDR3 regions consisted of RNA transcripts. In the first-round RT-PCR of the TCR CDR3, the HTBI primer set was used. Each CDR3 protein gets one entry after TCRdb re-called the multiplex PCR reads with MiXCR. The table records about 380,000 distinct CDR3 sequences, around an eighth of them present only once. Germline CDR1 reads MGHRA; CDR2 reads YSYEKL. The junction had 13 bases not matched to a gene; V was cut back by 2 bases and J by 2 bases. CDR3 length equals 18 residues.

The chain recombines TRBV4-1 with TRBJ2-3; TRBD1 agrees at 7 bases. The sequence was obtained from a man aged 25 to 45 with Graves' hyperthyroidism that later progressed to Graves' ophthalmopathy. The material sequenced was blood. In nucleotides, the CDR3 is TGCGCCAGCAGCCAATTTGTACCGACAGGGATATCCACAGATACGCAGTATTTT. Protein sequence: CASSQFVPTGISTDTQYF.